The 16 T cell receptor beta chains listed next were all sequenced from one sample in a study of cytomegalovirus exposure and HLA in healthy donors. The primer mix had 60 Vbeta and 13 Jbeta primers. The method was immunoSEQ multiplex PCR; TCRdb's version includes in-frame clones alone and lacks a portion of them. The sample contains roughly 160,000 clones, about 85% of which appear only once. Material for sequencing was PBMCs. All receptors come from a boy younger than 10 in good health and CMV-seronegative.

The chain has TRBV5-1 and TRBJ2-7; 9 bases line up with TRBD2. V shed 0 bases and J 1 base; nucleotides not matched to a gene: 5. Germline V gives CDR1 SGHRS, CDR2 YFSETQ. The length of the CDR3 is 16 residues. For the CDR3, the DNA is TGCGCCAGCAGCTTGGCCGGGACTAGCAATTCCTACGAGCAGTACGTC. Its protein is CASSLAGTSNSYEQYV.

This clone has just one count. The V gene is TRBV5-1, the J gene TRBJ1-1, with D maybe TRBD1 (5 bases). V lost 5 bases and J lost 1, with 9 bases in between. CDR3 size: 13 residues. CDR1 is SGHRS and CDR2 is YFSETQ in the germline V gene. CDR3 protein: CASRVTANTEAFF. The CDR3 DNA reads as TGCGCCAGCAGAGTGACAGCGAACACTGAAGCTTTCTTT.

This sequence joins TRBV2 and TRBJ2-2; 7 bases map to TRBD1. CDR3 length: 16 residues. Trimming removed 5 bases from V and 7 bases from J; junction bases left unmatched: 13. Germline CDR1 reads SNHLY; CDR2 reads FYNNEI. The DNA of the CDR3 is TGTGCCAGCAGTTCCTCGGACAGGCCGAGAGGCGGGGAGCTGTTTTTT. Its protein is CASSSSDRPRGGELFF.

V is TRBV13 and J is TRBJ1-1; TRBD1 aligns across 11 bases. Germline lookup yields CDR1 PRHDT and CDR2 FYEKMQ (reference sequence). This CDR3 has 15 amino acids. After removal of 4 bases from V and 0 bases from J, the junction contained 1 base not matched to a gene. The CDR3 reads CASSWDRGMNTEAFF. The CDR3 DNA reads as TGTGCCAGCAGCTGGGACAGGGGGATGAACACTGAAGCTTTCTTT. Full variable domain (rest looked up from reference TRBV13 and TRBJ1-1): AAGVIQSPRHLIKEKRETATLKCYPIPRHDTVYWYQQGPGQDPQFLISFYEKMQSDKGSIPDRFSAQQFSDYHSELNMSSLELGDSALYFCASSWDRGMNTEAFFGQGTRLTVV.

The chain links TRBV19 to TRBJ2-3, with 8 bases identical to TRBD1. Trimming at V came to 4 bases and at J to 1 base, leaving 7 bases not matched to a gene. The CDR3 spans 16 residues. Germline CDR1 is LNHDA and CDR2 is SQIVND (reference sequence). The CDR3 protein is CASSSYGTGRTDTQYF. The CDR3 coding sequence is TGTGCCAGTAGTAGTTACGGGACAGGCCGCACAGATACGCAGTATTTT. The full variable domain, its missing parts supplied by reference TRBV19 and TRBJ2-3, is DGGITQSPKYLFRKEGQNVTLSCEQNLNHDAMYWYRQDPGQGLRLIYYSQIVNDFQKGDIAEGYSVSREKKESFPLTVTSAQKNPTAFYLCASSSYGTGRTDTQYFGPGTRLTVL.

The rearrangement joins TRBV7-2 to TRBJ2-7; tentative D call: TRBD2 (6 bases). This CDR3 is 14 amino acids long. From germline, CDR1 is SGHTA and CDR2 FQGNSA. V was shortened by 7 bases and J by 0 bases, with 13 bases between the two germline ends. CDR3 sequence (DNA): TGTGCCAGCACCGACCGGGGGAGCTCCTACGAGCAGTACTTC. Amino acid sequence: CASTDRGSSYEQYF.

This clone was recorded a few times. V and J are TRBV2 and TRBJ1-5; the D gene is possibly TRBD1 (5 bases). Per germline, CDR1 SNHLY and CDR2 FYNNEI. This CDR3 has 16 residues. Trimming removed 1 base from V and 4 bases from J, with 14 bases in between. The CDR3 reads CASSEGGRRPNQPQHF. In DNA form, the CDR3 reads TGTGCCAGCAGTGAAGGGGGCCGTCGCCCAAATCAGCCCCAGCATTTT.

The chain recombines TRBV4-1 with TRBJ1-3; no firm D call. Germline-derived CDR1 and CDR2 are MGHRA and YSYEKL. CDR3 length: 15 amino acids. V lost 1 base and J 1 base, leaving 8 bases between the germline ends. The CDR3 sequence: CASSQVVVSGNTIYF. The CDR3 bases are TGCGCCAGCAGCCAAGTAGTAGTATCTGGAAACACCATATATTTT.

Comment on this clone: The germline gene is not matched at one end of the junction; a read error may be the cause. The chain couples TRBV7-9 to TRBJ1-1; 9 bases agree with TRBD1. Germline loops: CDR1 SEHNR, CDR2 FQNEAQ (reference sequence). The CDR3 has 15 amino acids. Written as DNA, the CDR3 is TGTTCCAGCAGCTTAGGGACAGGGTCGAGCACTGAAGCTTTCTTT. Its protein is CSSSLGTGSSTEAFF.

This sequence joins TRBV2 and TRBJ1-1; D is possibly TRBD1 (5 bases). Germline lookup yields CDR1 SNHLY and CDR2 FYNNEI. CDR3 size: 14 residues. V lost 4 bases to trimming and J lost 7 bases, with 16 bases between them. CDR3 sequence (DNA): TGTGCCAGCAGTGCAATATCAGGACAAATTGAAGCTTTCTTT. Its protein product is CASSAISGQIEAFF.

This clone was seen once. The CDR3 loop is CASSSSGGTDTQYF. CDR3 DNA: TGTGCCAGCAGCTCGTCGGGGGGGACAGATACGCAGTATTTT. V and J are TRBV7-9 and TRBJ2-3, with TRBD2 identical over 8 bases. Germline V gene data show CDR1 as SEHNR and CDR2 as FQNEAQ (reference sequence). This CDR3 spans 14 amino acids. J was trimmed by 3 bases and V by 4 bases; bases with no gene match: 3. Looking up the rest from reference TRBV7-9 and TRBJ2-3 gives the full variable domain: DTGVSQNPRHKITKRGQNVTFRCDPISEHNRLYWYRQTLGQGPEFLTYFQNEAQLEKSRLLSDRFSAERPKGSFSTLEIQRTEQGDSAMYLCASSSSGGTDTQYFGPGTRLTVL.

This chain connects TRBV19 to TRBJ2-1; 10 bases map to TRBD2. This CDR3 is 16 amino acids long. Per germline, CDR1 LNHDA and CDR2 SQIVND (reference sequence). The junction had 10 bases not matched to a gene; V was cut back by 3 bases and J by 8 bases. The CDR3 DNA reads TGTGCCAGTAGTATGAAAGTTTGGCTAGCGGGGGATGAGCAGTTCTTC. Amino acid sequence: CASSMKVWLAGDEQFF.

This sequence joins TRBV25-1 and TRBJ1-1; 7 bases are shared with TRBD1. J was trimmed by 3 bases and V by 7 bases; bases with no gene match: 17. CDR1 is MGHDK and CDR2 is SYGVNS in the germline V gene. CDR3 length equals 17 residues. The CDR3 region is CASKPRQGLGWDTEAFF. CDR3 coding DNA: TGTGCCAGCAAGCCTAGACAGGGTTTGGGGTGGGACACTGAAGCTTTCTTT.

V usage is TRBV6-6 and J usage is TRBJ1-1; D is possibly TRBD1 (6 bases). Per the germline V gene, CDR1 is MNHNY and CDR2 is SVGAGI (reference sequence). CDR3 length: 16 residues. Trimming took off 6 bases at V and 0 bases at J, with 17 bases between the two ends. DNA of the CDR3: TGTGCCAGCAGGAATCCGGGACAACCGATGAACACTGAAGCTTTCTTT. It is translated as CASRNPGQPMNTEAFF.

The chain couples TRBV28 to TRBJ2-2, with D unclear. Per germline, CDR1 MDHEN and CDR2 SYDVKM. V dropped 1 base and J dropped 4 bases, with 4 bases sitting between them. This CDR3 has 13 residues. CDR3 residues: CASSLSVTGELFF. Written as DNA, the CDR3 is TGTGCCAGCAGTTTATCGGTCACCGGGGAGCTGTTTTTT.

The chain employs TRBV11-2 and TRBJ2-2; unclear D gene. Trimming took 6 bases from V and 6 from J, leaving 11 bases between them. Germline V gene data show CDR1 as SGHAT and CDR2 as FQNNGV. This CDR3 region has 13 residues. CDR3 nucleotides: TGTGCCAGCAGTCCCCTTATTTCCGGGGAGCTGTTTTTT. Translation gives CASSPLISGELFF.